This TCR beta chain was obtained from a study of beta chain features in type 1 diabetes (dated by TCRdb to the late 2010s). For context, the study as a whole: Mean age, gender distribution, total cell number and subset yield were not different between patients and healthy donors. Naive and central memory subsets were obtained from all 30 or so donors, but regulatory and stem cell-like memory subsets were isolated from only 8 patients and about eight healthy donors. The study compared the TCRB repertoires of sorted circulating CD4+ T cell subsets in recently diagnosed type 1 diabetes patients with those in matched healthy donors. Across all samples, about 110 million sorted cells were examined, and cell number per subset correlated strongly with RNA yield. What the work shows at the level of the full study, not this receptor alone: Only small numbers of individuals were included in the HLA sub-analyses, which left unresolved whether HLA type had any influence on TCRB rearrangement. PCR may preferentially amplify shorter templates, but because patient and control samples were amplified and corrected together, any resulting skew would affect both groups equally. At VDJ recombination sites, type 1 diabetes patients had fewer insertions and more deleted nucleotides, which implies abnormalities in thymic rearrangement. Naive, central memory and regulatory TCRB repertoires appeared to be more similar among patients than among healthy donors. Because cDNA was sequenced instead of genomic DNA, activated cells with high expression could be over-represented, although the groups did not differ in activation or CD3 levels. Type 1 diabetes patients showed a moderate but significant shortening of TCRB CDR3 length in all four CD4+ subsets.

Each donor gave one peripheral blood draw, roughly 0.11 L on average, collected into heparinised tubes. Using a panel that included CD45RO, CCR7, CD25, CD127, CD95 and CD27, naive, central memory, regulatory and stem cell-like memory CD4+ T cells were sorted on a BD FACSAria II. All sorted populations exceeded 95% purity. PBMCs were isolated immediately by Lymphoprep density gradient centrifugation and stained directly without culture. To minimize batch effects, samples were stained and sorted in pairs, one healthy donor with one patient per experiment. About this clone: Its antigen is currently not known. Per-base qualities were not stored, and no clone one base away is much larger.

Per the germline V gene, MGHDK is the CDR1 and SYGVNS is the CDR2. The cysteine opens and the phenylalanine closes a CDR3 of 17 amino acids. Of the read, only the CDR3 DNA is kept; its 51 bases are in frame from base 1. Trimming takes 0 bases from V and 1 base from J, and the germline ends sit 15 bases apart. All of the isolated RNA was reverse transcribed with the High Capacity cDNA Reverse Transcription Kit, so expressed TCRB transcripts were sequenced. Deep immunoSEQ sequencing was performed on naive, central memory and regulatory T cell samples, with an average of approximately 4 million total reads per sample. Sorted cells were lysed in RLT buffer and RNA was extracted with DNase-treated RNeasy Micro or Mini kits, depending on cell number. Each cell subset was processed separately to prevent cross-contamination, with patient and healthy donor samples processed together. The immunoSEQ multiplex PCR was used to amplify TCRB sequences from cDNA, yielding 87-bp fragments that span the CDR3 region. The amplicons were sequenced using the Illumina HiSeq platform. Per the source publication's procedure: Synthetic template baselines were used to correct PCR bias computationally, reads within Hamming distance 2 were collapsed, and singletons that could not be merged were discarded. Reads were aligned against IMGT to assign V, D and J genes, CDR3 length and insertions or deletions at six rearrangement sites. Within each subset, clonotype counts were normalized to sorted cell number, after which true diversity and Gini coefficients were computed with the tcR R package. The overlap coefficient, calculated on TCRB nucleotide sequences, was used to measure repertoire sharing. Out-of-frame TCRB sequences from naive cells were analyzed to stand in for the pre-selection repertoire. TCRdb's version of the immuneACCESS table is confined to in-frame rearrangements and falls short of the full clone set. An unresolved V gene accounts for under half of the shortfall where checked; the remainder is of unknown origin. V and J calls plus clone size are reproduced from that table; the DNA served to infer D and trimming. The sample table records roughly 500,000 clones; over 9.5% of these occur just once. The biggest ten clones account for over 0.04% of the sample.

The chain is encoded by TRBV25-1 joined to TRBJ1-2, with TRBD1 tentatively as D gene (5 bases match). This TCR derives from a woman aged 18-35 years in good health. Sequenced sample: naive CD4+ T cells from blood. The sample's cell subset or site label, decoded: true naive CD4+ T cells. The nucleotide sequence is TGTGCCAGCAGTGAATATTCGTGGAGGGGACTTAACTATGGCTACACCTTC. This codes for CASSEYSWRGLNYGYTF.